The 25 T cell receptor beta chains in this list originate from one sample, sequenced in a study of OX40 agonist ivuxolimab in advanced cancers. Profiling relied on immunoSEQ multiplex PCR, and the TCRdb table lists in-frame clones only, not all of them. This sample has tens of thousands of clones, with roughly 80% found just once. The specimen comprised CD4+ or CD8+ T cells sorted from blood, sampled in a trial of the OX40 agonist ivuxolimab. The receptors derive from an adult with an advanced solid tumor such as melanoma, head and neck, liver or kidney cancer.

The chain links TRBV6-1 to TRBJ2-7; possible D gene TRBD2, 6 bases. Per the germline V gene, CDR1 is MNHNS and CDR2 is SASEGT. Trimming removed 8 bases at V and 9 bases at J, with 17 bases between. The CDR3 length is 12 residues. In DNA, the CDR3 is TGTGCCAGCGGGCGGGGAGCTTCTCGGCAGTACTTC. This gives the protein CASGRGASRQYF.

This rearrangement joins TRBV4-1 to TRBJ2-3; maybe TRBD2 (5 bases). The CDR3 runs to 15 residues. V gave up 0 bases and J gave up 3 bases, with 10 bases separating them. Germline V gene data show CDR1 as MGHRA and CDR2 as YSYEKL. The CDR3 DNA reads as TGCGCCAGCAGCCAAGATGTGGGAGTAACAGATACGCAGTATTTT. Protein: CASSQDVGVTDTQYF.

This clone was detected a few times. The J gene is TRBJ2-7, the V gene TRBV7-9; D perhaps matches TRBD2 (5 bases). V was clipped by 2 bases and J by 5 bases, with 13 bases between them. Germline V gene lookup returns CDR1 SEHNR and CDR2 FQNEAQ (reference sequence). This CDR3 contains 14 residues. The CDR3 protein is CASSLTGSINEQYF. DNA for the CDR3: TGTGCCAGCAGCTTAACGGGGAGTATCAACGAGCAGTACTTC.

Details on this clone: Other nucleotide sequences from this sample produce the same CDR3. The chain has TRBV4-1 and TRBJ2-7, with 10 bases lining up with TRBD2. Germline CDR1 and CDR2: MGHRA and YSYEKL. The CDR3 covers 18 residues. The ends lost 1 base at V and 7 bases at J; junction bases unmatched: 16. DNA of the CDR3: TGCGCCAGCAGCCAAGTGGGGGGGCTGAGCGGGAGGGCGGGGGAGCAGTACTTC. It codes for CASSQVGGLSGRAGEQYF.

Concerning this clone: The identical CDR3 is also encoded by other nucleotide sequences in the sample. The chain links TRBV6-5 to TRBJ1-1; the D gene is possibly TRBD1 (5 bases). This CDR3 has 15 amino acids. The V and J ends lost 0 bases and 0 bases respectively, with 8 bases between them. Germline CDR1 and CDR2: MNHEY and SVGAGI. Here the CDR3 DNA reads TGTGCCAGCAGTTACTCGGGGCAGTTGAACACTGAAGCTTTCTTT. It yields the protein CASSYSGQLNTEAFF.

This CDR3 reads CASKEAAGAQETQYF. Written as DNA, the CDR3 is TGCGCCAGCAAAGAGGCCGCCGGGGCTCAAGAGACCCAGTACTTC. The chain carries TRBV5-1 and TRBJ2-5; D might be TRBD1 or TRBD2, each matching 5 bases. Per germline, CDR1 SGHRS and CDR2 YFSETQ. Trimming took off 6 bases at V and 2 bases at J, with 17 bases between the two ends. CDR3 length: 15 amino acids.

Here the CDR3 reads CASSFQLNTEAFF. The DNA of the CDR3 is TGTGCCAGCAGTTTCCAGCTGAACACTGAAGCTTTCTTT. V gene TRBV6-5 combines with J gene TRBJ1-1; D gene uncertain. CDR1 and CDR2 (germline): MNHEY, SVGAGI. The CDR3 runs 13 residues. Trimming removed 4 bases from V and 0 bases from J, with 6 bases in between.

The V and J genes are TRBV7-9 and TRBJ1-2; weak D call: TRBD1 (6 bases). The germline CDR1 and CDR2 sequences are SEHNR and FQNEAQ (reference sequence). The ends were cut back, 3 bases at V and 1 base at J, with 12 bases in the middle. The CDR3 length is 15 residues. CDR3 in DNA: TGTGCCAGCAGCTTGCCGGGACACGATAACTATGGCTACACCTTC. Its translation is CASSLPGHDNYGYTF.

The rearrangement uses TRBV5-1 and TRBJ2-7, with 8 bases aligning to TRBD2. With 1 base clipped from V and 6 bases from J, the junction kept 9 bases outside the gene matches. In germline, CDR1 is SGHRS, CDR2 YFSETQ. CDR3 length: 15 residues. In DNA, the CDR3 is TGCGCCAGCAGCTTGTCTCGGGGGGGCAGTCCCGAGCAGTACTTC. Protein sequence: CASSLSRGGSPEQYF.

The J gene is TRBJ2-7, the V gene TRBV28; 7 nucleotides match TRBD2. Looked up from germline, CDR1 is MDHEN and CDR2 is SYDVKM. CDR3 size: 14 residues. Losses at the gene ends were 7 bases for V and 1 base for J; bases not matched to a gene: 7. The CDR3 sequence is CASNDPRGSYEQYF. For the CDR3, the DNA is TGTGCCAGCAATGATCCGCGGGGGTCCTACGAGCAGTACTTC.

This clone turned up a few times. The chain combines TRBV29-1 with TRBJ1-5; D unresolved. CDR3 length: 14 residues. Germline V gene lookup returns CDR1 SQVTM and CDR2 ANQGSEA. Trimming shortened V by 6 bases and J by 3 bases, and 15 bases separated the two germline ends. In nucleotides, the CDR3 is TGCAGCGTCCGACTGGCCGTGCTCAATCAGCCCCAGCATTTT. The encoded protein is CSVRLAVLNQPQHF. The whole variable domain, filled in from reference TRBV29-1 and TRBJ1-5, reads SAVISQKPSRDICQRGTSLTIQCQVDSQVTMMFWYRQQPGQSLTLIATANQGSEATYESGFVIDKFPISRPNLTFSTLTVSNMSPEDSSIYLCSVRLAVLNQPQHFGDGTRLSIL.

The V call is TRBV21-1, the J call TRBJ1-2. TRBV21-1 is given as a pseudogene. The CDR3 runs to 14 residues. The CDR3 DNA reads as TGTGCCAGCAGCAAGAGTCGGGAGGTATATGGCTACACCTTC. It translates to CASSKSREVYGYTF.

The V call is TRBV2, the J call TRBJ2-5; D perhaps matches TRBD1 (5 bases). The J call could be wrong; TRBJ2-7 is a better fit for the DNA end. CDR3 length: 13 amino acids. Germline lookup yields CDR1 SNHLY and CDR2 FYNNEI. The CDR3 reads CASSEQGPYEQYF. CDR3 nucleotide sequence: TGTGCCAGCAGTGAACAGGGCCCCTACGAGCAGTACTTC.

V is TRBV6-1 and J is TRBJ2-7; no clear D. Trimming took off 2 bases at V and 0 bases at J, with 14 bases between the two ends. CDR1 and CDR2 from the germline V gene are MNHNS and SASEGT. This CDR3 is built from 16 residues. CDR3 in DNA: TGTGCCAGCAGTGAACCCGTTGTCTCTAGCTCCTACGAGCAGTACTTC. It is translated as CASSEPVVSSSYEQYF.

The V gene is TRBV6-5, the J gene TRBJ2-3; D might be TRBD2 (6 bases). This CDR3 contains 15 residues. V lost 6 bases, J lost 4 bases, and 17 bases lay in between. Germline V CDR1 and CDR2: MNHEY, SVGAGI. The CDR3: CASSTTEGLADTQYF. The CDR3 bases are TGTGCCAGCAGCACTACGGAGGGCCTCGCAGATACGCAGTATTTT.

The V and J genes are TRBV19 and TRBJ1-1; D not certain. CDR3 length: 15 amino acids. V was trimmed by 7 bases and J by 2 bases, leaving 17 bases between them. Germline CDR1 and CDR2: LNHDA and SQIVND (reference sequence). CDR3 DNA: TGTGCCAGTAAATTGTTCGGTCGTGTCAACACTGAAGCTTTCTTT. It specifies CASKLFGRVNTEAFF.

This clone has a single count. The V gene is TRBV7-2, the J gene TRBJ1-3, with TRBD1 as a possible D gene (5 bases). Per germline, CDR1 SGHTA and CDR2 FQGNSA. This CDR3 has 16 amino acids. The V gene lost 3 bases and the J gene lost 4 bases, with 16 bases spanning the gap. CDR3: CASSFDVGAGGNTIYF. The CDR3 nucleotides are TGTGCCAGCAGCTTCGATGTAGGGGCAGGGGGAAACACCATATATTTT.

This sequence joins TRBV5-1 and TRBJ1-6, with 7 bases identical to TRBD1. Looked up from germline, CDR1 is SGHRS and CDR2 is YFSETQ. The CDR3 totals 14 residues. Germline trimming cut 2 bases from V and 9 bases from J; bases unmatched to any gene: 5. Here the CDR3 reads CASSLGGSGSPLHF. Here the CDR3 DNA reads TGCGCCAGCAGCTTAGGGGGCTCGGGTTCACCCCTCCACTTT. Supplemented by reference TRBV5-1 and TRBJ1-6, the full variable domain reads KAGVTQTPRYLIKTRGQQVTLSCSPISGHRSVSWYQQTPGQGLQFLFEYFSETQRNKGNFPGRFSGRQFSNSRSEMNVSTLELGDSALYLCASSLGGSGSPLHFGNGTRLTVT.

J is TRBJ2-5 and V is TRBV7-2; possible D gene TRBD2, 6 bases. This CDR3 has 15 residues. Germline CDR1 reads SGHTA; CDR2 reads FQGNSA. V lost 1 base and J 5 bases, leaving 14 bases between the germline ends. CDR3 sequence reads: CASSLVGGIEETQYF. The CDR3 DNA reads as TGTGCCAGCAGCTTAGTGGGCGGGATTGAGGAGACCCAGTACTTC.

CDR3 nucleotides: TGTGCCAGCAGCCTATTAGAAAATTCACCCCTCCACTTT. Encoded protein: CASSLLENSPLHF. This rearrangement joins TRBV7-3 to TRBJ1-6; D not certain. The CDR3 contains 13 residues. The V end lost 5 bases, the J end lost 7 bases, and 9 bases lay between the germline ends. From germline, CDR1 is SGHTA and CDR2 FQGTGA.

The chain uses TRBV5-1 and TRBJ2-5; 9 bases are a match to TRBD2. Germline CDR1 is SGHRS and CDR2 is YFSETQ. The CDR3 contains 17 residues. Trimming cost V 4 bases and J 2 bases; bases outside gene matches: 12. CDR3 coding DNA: TGCGCCAGCAGCCAGGGGAGTAGCGGGAGTAATCAAGAGACCCAGTACTTC. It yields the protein CASSQGSSGSNQETQYF.

The CDR3 region has the DNA TGTGCGAAAAGTAGGGGGATTACGGAGACCCAGTACTTC. It specifies CAKSRGITETQYF. The gene calls are TRBV6-1 and TRBJ2-5, with D tentatively TRBD1 (6 bases). Germline CDR1 MNHNS, CDR2 SASEGT. The CDR3 is 13 amino acids.

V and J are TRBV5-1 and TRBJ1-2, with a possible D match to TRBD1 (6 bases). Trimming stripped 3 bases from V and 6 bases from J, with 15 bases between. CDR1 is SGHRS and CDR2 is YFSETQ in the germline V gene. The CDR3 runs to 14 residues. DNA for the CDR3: TGCGCCAGCAGCTGGGGGCAGGGGCGAGATGGCTACACCTTC. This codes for CASSWGQGRDGYTF.

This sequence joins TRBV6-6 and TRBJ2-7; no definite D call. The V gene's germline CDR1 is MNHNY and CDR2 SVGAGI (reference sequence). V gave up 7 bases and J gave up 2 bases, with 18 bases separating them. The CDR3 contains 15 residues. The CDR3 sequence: CASTEGPSYPYEQYF. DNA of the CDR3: TGTGCCAGCACCGAAGGCCCCTCGTATCCCTACGAGCAGTACTTC.

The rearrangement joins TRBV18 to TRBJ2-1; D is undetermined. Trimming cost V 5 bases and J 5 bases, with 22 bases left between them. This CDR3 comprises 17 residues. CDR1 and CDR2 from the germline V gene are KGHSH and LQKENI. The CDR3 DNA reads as TGTGCCAGCTCATCCGGAGTGGGGTTTCGGCGAGACAATGAGCAGTTCTTC. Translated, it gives CASSSGVGFRRDNEQFF.